Listed below are T cell receptor beta chains from one sample, sequenced in a study of shared clonotypes between healthy human individuals. The table came from immunoSEQ multiplex PCR; TCRdb's copy has only in-frame clones and leaves some out. The data contain about 380,000 clones, 90% to 98% of them singletons. The specimen sequenced was memory CD8+ T cells sorted from blood. These receptors all come from a man under 40 in good health. Each CDR3 is given with its conserved first and last residue. A D gene is named only where the DNA matches it firmly. Clone size appears in some rows only: once, few, many, or a class for an expanded clone.

CDR3aa,CDR3nt,j_gene,abundance,d_gene,v_gene
CASKPQPISIDEQYF,TGCGCCAGCAAACCTCAACCTATCTCTATCGACGAGCAGTACTTC,TRBJ2-7,NA,NA,TRBV5-1
CAPTANTGELFF,TGTGCCCCGACAGCGAACACCGGGGAGCTGTTTTTT,TRBJ2-2,NA,NA,TRBV9
CASSLDWDLAYEQYF,TGTGCCAGCAGCTTAGACTGGGACCTAGCCTACGAGCAGTACTTC,TRBJ2-7,NA,NA,TRBV7-8
CASSGGYGYTF,TGTGCCAGCAGTGGAGGCTATGGCTACACCTTC,TRBJ1-2,NA,NA,TRBV2
CAISQGGNGYTF,TGTGCCATCAGTCAGGGGGGAAATGGCTACACCTTC,TRBJ1-2,NA,TRBD1,TRBV10-3
CASSPIASTGNTIYF,TGTGCCAGCAGCCCGATAGCGAGCACTGGAAACACCATATATTTT,TRBJ1-3,NA,NA,TRBV6-1
CASSAGLGGPGELFF,TGCGCCAGCAGCGCGGGTTTAGGGGGGCCAGGGGAGCTGTTTTTT,TRBJ2-2,NA,NA,TRBV5-1
CASSFTAGTDTQYF,TGCGCCAGCAGCTTCACTGCCGGCACAGATACGCAGTATTTT,TRBJ2-3,NA,NA,TRBV5-1
CASSIPGGQRSEAFF,TGTGCCAGCAGTATCCCCGGTGGGCAGCGCTCTGAAGCTTTCTTT,TRBJ1-1,NA,NA,TRBV6-5
CASSSGTAAISYEQYF,TGTGCCAGCAGTTCCGGGACAGCTGCCATATCCTACGAGCAGTACTTC,TRBJ2-7,NA,TRBD1,TRBV28
CAISGDRYQETQYF,TGTGCCATCAGTGGGGACAGGTACCAAGAGACCCAGTACTTC,TRBJ2-5,NA,TRBD1,TRBV10-3
CASSYSQFTGELFF,TGTGCCAGCAGTTACTCACAGTTCACCGGGGAGCTGTTTTTT,TRBJ2-2,NA,NA,TRBV6-5
CASSFLGQSGSETQYF,TGTGCCAGCAGCTTCCTCGGACAGTCTGGTTCGGAGACCCAGTACTTC,TRBJ2-5,NA,NA,TRBV11-2
CASSYWTSDQETQYF,TGTGCCAGCAGTTACTGGACTAGCGATCAAGAGACCCAGTACTTC,TRBJ2-5,NA,TRBD2,TRBV6-6
CASSRSVADTQYF,TGTGCCAGCAGCCGGAGTGTGGCAGATACGCAGTATTTT,TRBJ2-3,NA,NA,TRBV7-2
CATTVAGPNEQFF,TGTGCCACAACCGTGGCAGGGCCCAATGAGCAGTTCTTC,TRBJ2-1,NA,NA,TRBV10-3
CATSRGGVETQYF,TGTGCCACCAGCAGAGGGGGTGTTGAGACCCAGTACTTC,TRBJ2-5,NA,NA,TRBV15
CSGGSNYGYTF,TGCAGTGGGGGTAGTAACTATGGCTACACCTTC,TRBJ1-2,NA,NA,TRBV20-1
CASRGTGANYGYTF,TGTGCCAGCAGGGGGACAGGGGCGAACTATGGCTACACCTTC,TRBJ1-2,NA,TRBD1,TRBV6-5
CASRTGPGNQPQHF,TGTGCCAGCAGGACAGGGCCCGGCAATCAGCCCCAGCATTTT,TRBJ1-5,NA,TRBD1,TRBV19
CASSLLSRGLAKNIQYF,TGTGCCAGCAGCTTGTTGTCGCGGGGTCTGGCCAAAAACATTCAGTACTTC,TRBJ2-4,NA,NA,TRBV5-6
CASSLSQRGYTF,TGTGCCAGCAGTTTATCCCAGAGGGGCTACACCTTC,TRBJ1-2,NA,NA,TRBV28
CSVEDRAAGANVLTF,TGCAGCGTTGAAGATCGGGCCGCTGGGGCCAACGTCCTGACTTTC,TRBJ2-6,NA,NA,TRBV29-1
CASSFGGSGQETQYF,TGTGCCAGCAGCTTCGGCGGGAGCGGGCAAGAGACCCAGTACTTC,TRBJ2-5,NA,TRBD2,TRBV7-9
CASGREGEQYF,TGTGCCAGCGGGCGGGAGGGTGAGCAGTACTTC,TRBJ2-7,NA,TRBD2,TRBV6-6
CASSLGLQPQHF,TGTGCCAGCAGCTTAGGCCTACAGCCCCAGCATTTT,TRBJ1-5,NA,NA,TRBV13
CASSFWGAGSYEQYF,TGTGCCAGCAGTTTTTGGGGGGCGGGCTCCTACGAGCAGTACTTC,TRBJ2-7,NA,NA,TRBV28
CASSSGLTYEQYF,TGTGCCAGCAGTTCCGGACTAACCTACGAGCAGTACTTC,TRBJ2-7,NA,NA,TRBV28
CASRGLAGVGGELFF,TGTGCCAGCAGGGGACTAGCGGGAGTGGGCGGGGAGCTGTTTTTT,TRBJ2-2,NA,TRBD2,TRBV6-1
CASSLWRPGGVNEQFF,TGTGCCAGCAGTTTATGGCGCCCAGGGGGGGTAAATGAGCAGTTCTTC,TRBJ2-1,NA,NA,TRBV28
CASRPNTGAGANVLTF,TGTGCCAGCAGACCTAATACAGGGGCTGGGGCCAACGTCCTGACTTTC,TRBJ2-6,NA,TRBD1,TRBV27
CASSQEAQPQGTRSHEQYF,TGTGCCAGCAGCCAAGAGGCCCAGCCCCAAGGGACTAGATCCCACGAGCAGTACTTC,TRBJ2-7,NA,TRBD2,TRBV14
CASRAPGQADYGYTF,TGTGCCAGCAGAGCCCCGGGACAGGCAGACTATGGCTACACCTTC,TRBJ1-2,NA,TRBD1,TRBV6-5
CASSLVLRREVEQFF,TGTGCCAGCAGCTTAGTTCTGAGGCGTGAGGTTGAGCAGTTCTTC,TRBJ2-1,NA,NA,TRBV11-2
CASSEWDRGGYTF,TGTGCCAGCAGTGAATGGGACAGGGGCGGCTACACCTTC,TRBJ1-2,NA,TRBD1,TRBV25-1
CASSRQGGSYNEQFF,TGTGCCAGCAGTAGACAGGGGGGATCCTACAATGAGCAGTTCTTC,TRBJ2-1,NA,TRBD1,TRBV6-1
CASSPAGEIPDTQYF,TGTGCCAGCAGCCCCGCAGGGGAGATCCCAGATACGCAGTATTTT,TRBJ2-3,NA,NA,TRBV4-2
CASSIVRGTNEKLFF,TGTGCCAGTAGTATTGTCAGGGGAACTAATGAAAAACTGTTTTTT,TRBJ1-4,once,NA,TRBV19
CASTPGMGKGSYGYTF,TGTGCCAGCACCCCAGGGATGGGGAAGGGGTCCTATGGCTACACCTTC,TRBJ1-2,NA,NA,TRBV7-9
CASSGGQTQYF,TGTGCCAGCAGTGGCGGGCAGACCCAGTACTTC,TRBJ2-5,NA,NA,TRBV2
CASSSQGRETQYF,TGTGCCAGCAGCTCCCAGGGGCGGGAGACCCAGTACTTC,TRBJ2-5,NA,NA,TRBV5-4
CASSSSGRATDTQYF,TGTGCCAGCAGCTCTAGCGGGAGGGCCACAGATACGCAGTATTTT,TRBJ2-3,NA,TRBD2,TRBV5-4
CASGLSSTGGDEAFF,TGTGCTAGTGGTTTGTCCTCGACAGGGGGCGATGAAGCTTTCTTT,TRBJ1-1,NA,TRBD1,TRBV12-5
CAWTSQGGMQPQHF,TGTGCCTGGACATCACAGGGGGGTATGCAGCCCCAGCATTTT,TRBJ1-5,NA,TRBD1,TRBV30
CASSPLAGAFTDTQYF,TGTGCCAGTAGTCCCCTGGCGGGAGCGTTCACAGATACGCAGTATTTT,TRBJ2-3,NA,TRBD2,TRBV19
CASSRGQVSTDTQYF,TGTGCCAGCAGCCGGGGACAGGTTAGCACAGATACGCAGTATTTT,TRBJ2-3,NA,TRBD1,TRBV5-4
CASSPTFRSSSGNTIYF,TGTGCCAGCTCACCAACCTTCAGGTCCAGCTCTGGAAACACCATATATTTT,TRBJ1-3,NA,NA,TRBV18
CASARLFSYEQYF,TGTGCCAGCGCGAGGCTATTCTCCTACGAGCAGTACTTC,TRBJ2-7,NA,NA,TRBV2
CASRWTSGFWNEQFF,TGTGCCAGCAGGTGGACTAGCGGTTTTTGGAATGAGCAGTTCTTC,TRBJ2-1,NA,TRBD2,TRBV2
CASGQGLAGEDEQFF,TGTGCCAGCGGTCAGGGACTAGCGGGAGAGGATGAGCAGTTCTTC,TRBJ2-1,NA,TRBD2,TRBV2
CASSATRDRVNYEQYF,TGCGCCAGCAGTGCGACCCGGGACAGGGTGAACTACGAGCAGTACTTC,TRBJ2-7,NA,TRBD1,TRBV10-1
CASIRREGTYNEQFF,TGTGCCAGCATACGGCGGGAGGGGACCTACAATGAGCAGTTCTTC,TRBJ2-1,NA,TRBD2,TRBV6-1
CASSQAGRAANEQFF,TGTGCCAGCAGCCAAGCCGGGAGGGCCGCGAATGAGCAGTTCTTC,TRBJ2-1,NA,TRBD2,TRBV4-2
CASSSRDGIWGYTF,TGTGCCAGCAGCTCGCGGGACGGTATATGGGGCTACACCTTC,TRBJ1-2,NA,NA,TRBV5-4
CASSLAGYGYTF,TGTGCCAGCAGCTTAGCAGGCTATGGCTACACCTTC,TRBJ1-2,NA,NA,TRBV11-2
CAWSVRQGAYNEQFF,TGTGCCTGGAGTGTAAGACAGGGGGCTTACAATGAGCAGTTCTTC,TRBJ2-1,NA,TRBD1,TRBV30
CASSFGTGGTEAFF,TGTGCCAGCAGTTTCGGGACAGGGGGCACTGAAGCTTTCTTT,TRBJ1-1,NA,TRBD1,TRBV28
CAISINSGNYEQYF,TGTGCCATCAGTATTAATAGCGGGAACTACGAGCAGTACTTC,TRBJ2-7,NA,TRBD2,TRBV10-3